This T cell receptor (beta chain) was sequenced in a study of T cell responses to AZD1222 COVID-19 vaccine. Overall study findings and caveats: Close to half of spike-specific TCRs reportedly recognize unmutated variant regions. In a largely white British group with more females than males, clonal diversity was possibly underestimated. None of the repertoires were sampled until the peak T cell response had passed. Once two AZD1222 doses were given, Spike-specific TCR breadth and depth went up.

This clone came up once. Its antigen is still unknown. There are 15 residues in the CDR3. Germline CDR1 SQVTM, CDR2 ANQGSEA. The V end was cut by 3 bases, the J end by 5 bases, with 14 bases between. Generated by immunoSEQ multiplex PCR, the TCRdb table keeps only in-frame clones and is missing some. The profile shows roughly 190,000 clones, 85% to 95% of them singletons. The gene calls are TRBV29-1 and TRBJ1-6; D possibly corresponds to TRBD1 (5 bases). The input for sequencing was peripheral blood, taken on day 0 of AZD1222 vaccination. This TCR was recovered from an adult in good health. CDR3: CSVDSGLRDNSPLHF. The CDR3 bases are TGCAGCGTTGATTCGGGCCTCAGGGATAATTCACCCCTCCACTTT.